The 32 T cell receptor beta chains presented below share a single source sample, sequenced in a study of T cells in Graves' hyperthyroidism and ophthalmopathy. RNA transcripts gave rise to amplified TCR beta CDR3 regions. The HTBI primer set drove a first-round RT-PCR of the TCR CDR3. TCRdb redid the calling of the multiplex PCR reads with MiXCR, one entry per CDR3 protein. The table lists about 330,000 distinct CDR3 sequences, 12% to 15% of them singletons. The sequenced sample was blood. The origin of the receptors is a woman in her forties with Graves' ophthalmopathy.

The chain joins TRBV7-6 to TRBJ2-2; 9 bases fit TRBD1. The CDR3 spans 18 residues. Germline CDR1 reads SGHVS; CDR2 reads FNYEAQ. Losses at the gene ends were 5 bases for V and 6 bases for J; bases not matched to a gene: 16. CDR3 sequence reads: CASSLRLPGQGLAGELFF. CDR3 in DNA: TGTGCCAGCAGCCTGCGCCTTCCGGGACAGGGCTTAGCCGGGGAGCTGTTTTTT. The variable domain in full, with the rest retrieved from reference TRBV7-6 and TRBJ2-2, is GAGVSQSPRYKVTKRGQDVALRCDPISGHVSLYWYRQALGQGPEFLTYFNYEAQQDKSGLPNDRFSAERPEGSISTLTIQRTEQRDSAMYRCASSLRLPGQGLAGELFFGEGSRLTVL.

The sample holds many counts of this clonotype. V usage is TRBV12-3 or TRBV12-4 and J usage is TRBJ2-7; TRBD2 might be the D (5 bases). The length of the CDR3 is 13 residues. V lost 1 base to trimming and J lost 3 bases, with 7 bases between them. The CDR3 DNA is TGTGCCAGCAGTTTAGGGGAGCTCTACGAGCAGTACTTC. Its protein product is CASSLGELYEQYF.

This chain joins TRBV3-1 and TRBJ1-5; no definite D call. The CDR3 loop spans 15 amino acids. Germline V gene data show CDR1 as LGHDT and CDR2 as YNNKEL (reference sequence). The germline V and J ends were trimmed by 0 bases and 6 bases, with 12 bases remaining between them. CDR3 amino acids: CASSQDASRGQPQHF. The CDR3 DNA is TGTGCCAGCAGCCAAGATGCCTCTAGAGGTCAGCCCCAGCATTTT. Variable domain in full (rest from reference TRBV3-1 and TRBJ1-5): DTAVSQTPKYLVTQMGNDKSIKCEQNLGHDTMYWYKQDSKKFLKIMFSYNNKELIINETVPNRFSPKSPDKAHLNLHINSLELGDSAVYFCASSQDASRGQPQHFGDGTRLSIL.

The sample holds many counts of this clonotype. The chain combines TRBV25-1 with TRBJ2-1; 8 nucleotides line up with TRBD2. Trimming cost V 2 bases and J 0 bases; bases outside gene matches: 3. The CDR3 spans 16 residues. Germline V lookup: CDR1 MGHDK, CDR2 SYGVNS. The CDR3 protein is CASSEASGGSYNEQFF. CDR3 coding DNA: TGTGCCAGCAGTGAAGCGAGCGGGGGCTCCTACAATGAGCAGTTCTTC.

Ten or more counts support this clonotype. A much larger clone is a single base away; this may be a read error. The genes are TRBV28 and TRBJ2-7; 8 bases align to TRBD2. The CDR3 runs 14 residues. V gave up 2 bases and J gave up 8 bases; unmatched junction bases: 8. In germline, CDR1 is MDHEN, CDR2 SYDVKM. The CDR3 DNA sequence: TGTGCCAGCAGTTTAGCGGGAGGACTTTACAAGCAGTACTTC. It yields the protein CASSLAGGLYKQYF.

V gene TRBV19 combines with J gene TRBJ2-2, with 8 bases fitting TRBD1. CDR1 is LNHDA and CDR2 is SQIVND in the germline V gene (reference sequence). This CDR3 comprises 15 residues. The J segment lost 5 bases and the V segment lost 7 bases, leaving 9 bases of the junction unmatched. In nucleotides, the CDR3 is TGTGCCAGTACGACGACAGGGGTGAGAACCGGGGAGCTGTTTTTT. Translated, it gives CASTTTGVRTGELFF.

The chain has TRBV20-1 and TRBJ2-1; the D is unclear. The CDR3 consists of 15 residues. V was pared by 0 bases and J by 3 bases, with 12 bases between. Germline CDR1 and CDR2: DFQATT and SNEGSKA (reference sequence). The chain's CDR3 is CSARDSSFGYNEQFF. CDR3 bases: TGCAGTGCTAGAGATTCCAGTTTCGGCTACAATGAGCAGTTCTTC.

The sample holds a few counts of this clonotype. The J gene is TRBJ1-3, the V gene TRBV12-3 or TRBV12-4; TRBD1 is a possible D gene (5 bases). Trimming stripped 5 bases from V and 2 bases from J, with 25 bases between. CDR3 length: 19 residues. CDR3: CASSQLRGREVFAGNTIYF. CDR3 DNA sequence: TGTGCCAGCAGTCAGTTAAGGGGCAGGGAAGTTTTTGCTGGAAACACCATATATTTT.

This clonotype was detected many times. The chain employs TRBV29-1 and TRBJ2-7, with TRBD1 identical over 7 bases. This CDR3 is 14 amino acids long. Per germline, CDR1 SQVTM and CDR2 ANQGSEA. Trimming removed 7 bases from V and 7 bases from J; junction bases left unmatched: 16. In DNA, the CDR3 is TGCAGCGCGACACAGGGGTCGACCTTTGGGGAGCAGTACTTC. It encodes CSATQGSTFGEQYF.

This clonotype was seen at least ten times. The CDR3 DNA follows: TGTGCCAGCAGTTTGACAGGAGGGGCCACTGAAGCTTTCTTT. Translated: CASSLTGGATEAFF. The rearrangement uses TRBV6-1 and TRBJ1-1; D might be TRBD1 (6 bases). Germline CDR1 is MNHNS and CDR2 is SASEGT. The CDR3 is made up of 14 amino acids. V was trimmed by 5 bases and J by 4 bases, leaving 14 bases between them.

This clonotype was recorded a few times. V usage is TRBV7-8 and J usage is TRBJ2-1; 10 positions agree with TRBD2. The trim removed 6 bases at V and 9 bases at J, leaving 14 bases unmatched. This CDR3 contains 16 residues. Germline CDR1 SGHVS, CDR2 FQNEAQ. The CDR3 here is CASSTSGRAWRGEQFF. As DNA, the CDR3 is TGTGCCAGCAGTACAAGCGGGAGGGCTTGGAGGGGTGAGCAGTTCTTC.

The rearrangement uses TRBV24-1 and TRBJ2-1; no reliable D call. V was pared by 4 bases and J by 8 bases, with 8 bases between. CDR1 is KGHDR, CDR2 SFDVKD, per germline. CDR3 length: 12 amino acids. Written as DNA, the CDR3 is TGTGCCACCAGTGACCCTTTGGATGAGCAGTTCTTC. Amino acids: CATSDPLDEQFF.

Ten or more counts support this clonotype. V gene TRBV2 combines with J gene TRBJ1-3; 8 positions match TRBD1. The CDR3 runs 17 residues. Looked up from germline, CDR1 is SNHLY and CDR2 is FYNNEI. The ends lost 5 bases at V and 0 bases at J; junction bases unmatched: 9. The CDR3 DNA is TGTGCCAGCAGTACTCGACAGGGGCGCTCCTCTGGAAACACCATATATTTT. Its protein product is CASSTRQGRSSGNTIYF.

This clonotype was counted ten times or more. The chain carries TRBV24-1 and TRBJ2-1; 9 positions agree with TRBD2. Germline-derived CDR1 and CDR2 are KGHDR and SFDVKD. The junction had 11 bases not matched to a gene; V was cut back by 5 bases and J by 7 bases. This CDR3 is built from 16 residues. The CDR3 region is CATSGRGREGLNEQFF. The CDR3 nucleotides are TGTGCCACCAGTGGGAGGGGGCGGGAGGGCCTGAATGAGCAGTTCTTC.

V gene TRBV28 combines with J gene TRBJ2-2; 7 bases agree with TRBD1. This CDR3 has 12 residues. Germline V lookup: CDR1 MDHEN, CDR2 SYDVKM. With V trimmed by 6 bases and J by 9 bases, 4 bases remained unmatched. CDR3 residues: CASRDRARELFF. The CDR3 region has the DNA TGTGCCAGCAGAGACAGGGCCCGGGAGCTGTTTTTT. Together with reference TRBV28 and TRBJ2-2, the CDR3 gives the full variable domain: DVKVTQSSRYLVKRTGEKVFLECVQDMDHENMFWYRQDPGLGLRLIYFSYDVKMKEKGDIPEGYSVSREKKERFSLILESASTNQTSMYLCASRDRARELFFGEGSRLTVL.

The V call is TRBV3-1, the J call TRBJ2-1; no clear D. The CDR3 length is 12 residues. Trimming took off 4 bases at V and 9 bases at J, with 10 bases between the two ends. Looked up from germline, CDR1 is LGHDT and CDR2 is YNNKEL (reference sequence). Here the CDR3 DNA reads TGTGCCAGCAGCCCCTTTGACGGTGAGCAGTTCTTC. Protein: CASSPFDGEQFF.

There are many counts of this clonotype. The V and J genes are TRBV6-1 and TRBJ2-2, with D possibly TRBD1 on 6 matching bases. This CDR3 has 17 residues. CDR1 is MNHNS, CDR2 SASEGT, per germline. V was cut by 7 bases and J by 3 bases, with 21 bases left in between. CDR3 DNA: TGTGCCAGCACTAAAGTCCTTCGAGGGGGAGACACCGGGGAGCTGTTTTTT. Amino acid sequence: CASTKVLRGGDTGELFF.

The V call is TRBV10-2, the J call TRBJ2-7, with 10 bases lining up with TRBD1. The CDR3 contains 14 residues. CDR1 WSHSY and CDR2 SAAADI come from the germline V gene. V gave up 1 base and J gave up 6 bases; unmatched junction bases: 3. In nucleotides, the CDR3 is TGCGCCAGCAGTGAGTGGGACAGGGGAGGCGAGCAGTACTTC. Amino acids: CASSEWDRGGEQYF.

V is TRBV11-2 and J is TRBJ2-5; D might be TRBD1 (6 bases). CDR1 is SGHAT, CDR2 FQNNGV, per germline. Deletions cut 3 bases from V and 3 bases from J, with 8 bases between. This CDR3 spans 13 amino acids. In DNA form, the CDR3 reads TGTGCCAGCAGCTTGGGGGCCAAAGAGACCCAGTACTTC. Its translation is CASSLGAKETQYF. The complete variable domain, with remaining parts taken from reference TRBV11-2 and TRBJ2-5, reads EAGVAQSPRYKIIEKRQSVAFWCNPISGHATLYWYQQILGQGPKLLIQFQNNGVVDDSQLPKDRFSAERLKGVDSTLKIQPAKLEDSAVYLCASSLGAKETQYFGPGTRLLVL.

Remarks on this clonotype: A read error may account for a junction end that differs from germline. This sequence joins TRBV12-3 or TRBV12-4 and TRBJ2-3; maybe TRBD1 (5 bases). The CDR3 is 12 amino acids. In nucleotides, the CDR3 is TGTGCCGGCAGTAACACAGGAGATACGCAGTATTTT. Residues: CAGSNTGDTQYF.

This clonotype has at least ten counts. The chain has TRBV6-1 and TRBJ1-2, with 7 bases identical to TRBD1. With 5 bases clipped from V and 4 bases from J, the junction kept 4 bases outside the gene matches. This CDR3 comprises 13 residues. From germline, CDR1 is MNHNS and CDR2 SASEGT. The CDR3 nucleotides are TGTGCCAGCAGTCAACGGACAGGCTATGGCTACACCTTC. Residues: CASSQRTGYGYTF.

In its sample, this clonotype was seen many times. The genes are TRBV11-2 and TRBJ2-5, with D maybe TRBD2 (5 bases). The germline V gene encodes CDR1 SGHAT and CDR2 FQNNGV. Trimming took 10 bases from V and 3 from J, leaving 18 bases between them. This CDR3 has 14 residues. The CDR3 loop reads CATQAVLTKETQYF. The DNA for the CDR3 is TGTGCCACACAAGCGGTCCTAACTAAAGAGACCCAGTACTTC. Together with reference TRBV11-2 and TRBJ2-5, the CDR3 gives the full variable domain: EAGVAQSPRYKIIEKRQSVAFWCNPISGHATLYWYQQILGQGPKLLIQFQNNGVVDDSQLPKDRFSAERLKGVDSTLKIQPAKLEDSAVYLCATQAVLTKETQYFGPGTRLLVL.

CDR3 in DNA: TGCAGTGCTATGGAGTTTGGGCGAGGGAACACCGGGGAGCTGTTTTTT. It is translated as CSAMEFGRGNTGELFF. The rearrangement joins TRBV20-1 to TRBJ2-2, with D hard to call. CDR3 length: 16 residues. Deletions cut 4 bases from V and 1 base from J, with 16 bases between. Germline CDR1 is DFQATT and CDR2 is SNEGSKA (reference sequence).

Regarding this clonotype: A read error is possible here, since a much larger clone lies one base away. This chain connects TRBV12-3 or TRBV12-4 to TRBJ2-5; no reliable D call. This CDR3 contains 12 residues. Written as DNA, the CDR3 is TGTGCCAGCAGTTTCAACCAAGAGAGCCAGTACTTC. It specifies CASSFNQESQYF.

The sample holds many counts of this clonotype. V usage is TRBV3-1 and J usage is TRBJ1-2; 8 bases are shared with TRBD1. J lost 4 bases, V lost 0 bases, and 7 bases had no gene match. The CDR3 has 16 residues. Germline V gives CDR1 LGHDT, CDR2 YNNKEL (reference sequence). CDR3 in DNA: TGTGCCAGCAGCCAAGATCTTTGGGACAGGCCCTATGGCTACACCTTC. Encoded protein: CASSQDLWDRPYGYTF.

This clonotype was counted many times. The CDR3 region is CASSINWAGGGDGYTF. CDR3 sequence (DNA): TGTGCCAGTAGTATAAACTGGGCAGGGGGCGGAGATGGCTACACCTTC. This chain uses TRBV19 with TRBJ1-2; 8 positions agree with TRBD1. This CDR3 spans 16 amino acids. Trimming took 2 bases from V and 6 from J; bases not matched to a gene: 11. The germline gives CDR1 LNHDA, CDR2 SQIVND (reference sequence).

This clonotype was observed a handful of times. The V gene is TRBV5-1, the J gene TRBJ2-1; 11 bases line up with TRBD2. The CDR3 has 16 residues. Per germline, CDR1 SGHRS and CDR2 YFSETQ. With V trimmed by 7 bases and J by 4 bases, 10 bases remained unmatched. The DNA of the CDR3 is TGCGCCAGCGCCCCTACCCTAGCGGGGGGTTACAATGAGCAGTTCTTC. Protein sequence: CASAPTLAGGYNEQFF.

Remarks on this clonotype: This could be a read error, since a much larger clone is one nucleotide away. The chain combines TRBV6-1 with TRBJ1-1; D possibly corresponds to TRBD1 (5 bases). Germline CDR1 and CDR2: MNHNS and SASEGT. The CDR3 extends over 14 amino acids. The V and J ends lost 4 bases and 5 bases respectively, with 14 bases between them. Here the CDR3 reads CASSATRVETEAFF. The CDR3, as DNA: TGTGCCAGCAGTGCCACCAGGGTCGAGACTGAAGCTTTCTTT.

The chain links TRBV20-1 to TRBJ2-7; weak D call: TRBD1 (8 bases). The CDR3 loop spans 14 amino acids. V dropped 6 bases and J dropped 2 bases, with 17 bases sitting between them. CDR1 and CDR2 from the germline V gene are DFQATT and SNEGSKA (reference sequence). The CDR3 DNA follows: TGCAGTGCCCACAGGGGGGACTACCCCTACGAGCAGTACTTC. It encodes CSAHRGDYPYEQYF.

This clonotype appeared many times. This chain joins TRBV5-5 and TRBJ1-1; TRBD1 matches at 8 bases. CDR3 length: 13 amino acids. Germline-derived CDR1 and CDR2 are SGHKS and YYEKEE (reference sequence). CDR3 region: CAAGQGANTEAFF. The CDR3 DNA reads TGTGCAGCAGGCCAGGGGGCAAACACTGAAGCTTTCTTT.

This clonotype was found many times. As DNA, the CDR3 is TGTGCCAGCAGTTACTACGTCACAGGGTATGAGCAGTTCTTC. This translates into CASSYYVTGYEQFF. The chain is built from TRBV6-2 or TRBV6-3 and TRBJ2-1, with a possible D match to TRBD1 (6 bases). The CDR3 covers 14 residues. Germline CDR1 MNHEY, CDR2 SVGEGT. V shed 1 base and J shed 8 bases, with 12 bases lying between them.

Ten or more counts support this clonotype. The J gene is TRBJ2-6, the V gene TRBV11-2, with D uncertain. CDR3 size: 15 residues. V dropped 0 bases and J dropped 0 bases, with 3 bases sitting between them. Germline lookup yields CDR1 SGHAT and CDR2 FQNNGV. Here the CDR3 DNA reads TGTGCCAGCAGCTTAGACCTCTCTGGGGCCAACGTCCTGACTTTC. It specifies CASSLDLSGANVLTF.